This T cell receptor (beta chain) came from a study of a mutant IDH1 vaccine in newly diagnosed glioma. Profiled with immunoSEQ multiplex PCR; TCRdb holds only in-frame clones, not every one. The sample has tens of thousands of clones, about 80% seen once. The time point is: week 35, safety follow-up. A single vaccine dose contained 300 ug of mutant IDH1 20-mer peptide, and topical imiquimod was used with it. To note about this clone: The target antigen is unknown.

There are 15 residues in the CDR3. Trimming cost V 6 bases and J 7 bases; bases outside gene matches: 10. Germline lookup yields CDR1 MNHEY and CDR2 SMNVEV (reference sequence). The specimen was PBMCs, collected from a glioma patient whose treatment included an IDH1 peptide vaccine. This sequence was found in a man aged 40-49 years with glioma. Some clones in this sample may be carry-over from other donors' samples. The gene calls are TRBV27 and TRBJ1-4; 8 bases are a match to TRBD1. The CDR3 DNA follows: TGTGCCAGCAGGACCTCAGGGGGCGGTAGTGAAAAACTGTTTTTT. Translating gives CASRTSGGGSEKLFF.